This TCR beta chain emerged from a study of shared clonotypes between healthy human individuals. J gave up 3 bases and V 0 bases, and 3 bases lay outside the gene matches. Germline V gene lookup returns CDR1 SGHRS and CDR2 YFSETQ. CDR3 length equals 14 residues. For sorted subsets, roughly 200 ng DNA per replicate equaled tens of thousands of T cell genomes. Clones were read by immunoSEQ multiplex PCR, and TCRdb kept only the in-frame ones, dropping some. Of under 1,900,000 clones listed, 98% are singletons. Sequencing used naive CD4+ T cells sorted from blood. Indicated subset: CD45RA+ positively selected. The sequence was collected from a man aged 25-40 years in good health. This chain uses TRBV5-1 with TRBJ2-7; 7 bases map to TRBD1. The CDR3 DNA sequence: TGCGCCAGCAGCTTGGCCCCAGGGGGCTACGAGCAGTACTTC. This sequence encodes CASSLAPGGYEQYF.